This T cell receptor beta chain was profiled in a study of cytomegalovirus exposure and HLA in healthy donors. Primers for the PCR totalled 60 Vbeta and 13 Jbeta. The table came from immunoSEQ multiplex PCR; TCRdb's copy has only in-frame clones and leaves some out. This sample has roughly 150,000 clones; 65% to 70% occur once, and the top ten carry 10%. The length of the CDR3 is 13 residues. The germline V and J ends were trimmed by 7 bases and 3 bases, with 10 bases remaining between them. Germline-derived CDR1 and CDR2 are MDHEN and SYDVKM. The chain is built from TRBV28 and TRBJ2-1, with D possibly matching TRBD1 (6 bases). The sequenced sample consisted of PBMCs. The sequence came from a man aged 25-40 years in good health and CMV-seropositive. The CDR3 DNA follows: TGTGCCAGCAATGGGGGCAGCTACAATGAGCAGTTCTTC. Its protein product is CASNGGSYNEQFF. The full variable domain, with the rest looked up from reference TRBV28 and TRBJ2-1, is DVKVTQSSRYLVKRTGEKVFLECVQDMDHENMFWYRQDPGLGLRLIYFSYDVKMKEKGDIPEGYSVSREKKERFSLILESASTNQTSMYLCASNGGSYNEQFFGPGTRLTVL.